This T cell receptor (beta chain) was obtained from a study of response to subunit inactivated influenza vaccine. Study-wide findings and caveats: The authors put forward the suggestion that each seasonal influenza vaccination may bring in only a limited number of new T cells.

On this clonotype itself: Antigen unknown.

TCRdb passed the RT-PCR reads through MiXCR, listing each CDR3 protein once. The repertoire holds roughly 700,000 distinct CDR3 sequences, with roughly 14% as singletons. The sequenced sample was PBMCs from blood, obtained 11 to 12 days after vaccination. This sequence was found in a man aged 45-65 years who received an inactivated influenza vaccine.

DNA of the CDR3: TGTGCCAGCAGTCCCGACAGGGTTCGCAATTCACCCCTCCACTTT. Its protein product is CASSPDRVRNSPLHF. This chain uses TRBV27 with TRBJ1-6, with 7 bases identical to TRBD1. The CDR3 contains 15 residues. In germline, CDR1 is MNHEY, CDR2 SMNVEV (reference sequence). V lost 5 bases to trimming and J lost 7 bases; unmatched junction nucleotides: 8.